Below, 3 T cell receptor beta chains from the same sample are listed, as sequenced in a study of T cells in Graves' hyperthyroidism and ophthalmopathy. Template material for amplifying TCR beta CDR3 regions consisted of RNA transcripts. The HTBI primer set was used in a first-round RT-PCR of the TCR CDR3. From the multiplex PCR reads, TCRdb called clonotypes with MiXCR, one entry per CDR3 protein. This table has 250,000 to 350,000 distinct CDR3 sequences, around a sixth appearing once. Sequenced: blood. The receptors come from a young man with Graves' hyperthyroidism.

CDR3 DNA sequence: TGTGCCAGCAGCGCATCCGGGACAGGGCTTTCACCCCTCCACTTT. It yields the protein CASSASGTGLSPLHF. The V gene is TRBV9, the J gene TRBJ1-6; 9 nucleotides match TRBD1. Germline V gives CDR1 SGDLS, CDR2 YYNGEE. CDR3 length equals 15 residues. With V trimmed by 3 bases and J by 9 bases, 7 bases remained unmatched.

This clonotype occurred a few times. The V call is TRBV12-5, the J call TRBJ2-7; 8 bases agree with TRBD2. CDR1 LGHNT and CDR2 FRNRAP come from the germline V gene. The CDR3 extends over 16 amino acids. V gave up 0 bases and J gave up 6 bases; unmatched junction bases: 10. CDR3 amino acids: CASGLVLAGSGSEQYF. The CDR3 DNA follows: TGTGCTAGTGGTTTGGTGCTAGCGGGTAGCGGCTCCGAGCAGTACTTC. The variable domain in full, with the rest retrieved from reference TRBV12-5 and TRBJ2-7, is DARVTQTPRHKVTEMGQEVTMRCQPILGHNTVFWYRQTMMQGLELLAYFRNRAPLDDSGMPKDRFSAEMPDATLATLKIQPSEPRDSAVYFCASGLVLAGSGSEQYFGPGTRLTVT.

Only a few counts were recorded for this clonotype. The V call is TRBV20-1, the J call TRBJ2-7; 8 bases map to TRBD1. Unmatched junction bases numbered 8, after V lost 5 bases and J lost 5 bases. Germline-derived CDR1 and CDR2 are DFQATT and SNEGSKA (reference sequence). The CDR3 has 13 amino acids. The CDR3 sequence: CSAPRGLMNEQYF. The DNA of the CDR3 is TGCAGTGCTCCCAGGGGGCTGATGAACGAGCAGTACTTC.